The 17 T cell receptor beta chains given below trace back to one sample, sequenced in a study of siplizumab effects on memory and regulatory T cells. Here immunoSEQ multiplex PCR was the method, and the copy in TCRdb shows in-frame clones only, minus some. There are fewer than 110,000 clones in the sample; roughly 91% occur only once, and more than 10% lies in the top ten. Sequenced: non-Treg CD4+ T cells sorted from blood. These receptors came from a human donor in good health.

The table lists this clone with a few counts. Here the CDR3 reads CASSEGSNQPQHF. The CDR3 bases are TGTGCCAGCAGTGAGGGGAGTAATCAGCCCCAGCATTTT. The chain employs TRBV6-4 and TRBJ1-5; D uncertain. Germline CDR1 MRHNA, CDR2 SNTAGT. The V end lost 3 bases, the J end lost 4 bases, and 7 bases lay between the germline ends. CDR3 length: 13 amino acids.

This clone was observed once. The rearrangement uses TRBV9 and TRBJ2-1; 12 positions match TRBD2. V shed 4 bases and J 7 bases; nucleotides not matched to a gene: 12. This CDR3 has 17 residues. Germline CDR1 and CDR2: SGDLS and YYNGEE. DNA of the CDR3: TGTGCCAGCAGCCCAATGTTACTAGCGGGAGGCGGAAATGAGCAGTTCTTC. Translated: CASSPMLLAGGGNEQFF.

CDR3 bases: TGCAGTGCTAGAGTGCTCGGCACGCAGTATTTT. Protein sequence: CSARVLGTQYF. The chain is built from TRBV20-1 and TRBJ2-3; D unclear. Trimming removed 1 base from V and 9 bases from J, with 8 bases in between. Germline V gene lookup returns CDR1 DFQATT and CDR2 SNEGSKA (reference sequence). The CDR3 has 11 amino acids.

J is TRBJ1-1 and V is TRBV7-8; 8 bases agree with TRBD1. The trim removed 1 base at V and 2 bases at J, leaving 3 bases unmatched. The CDR3 totals 15 residues. The germline CDR1 and CDR2 sequences are SGHVS and FQNEAQ. CDR3 nucleotides: TGTGCCAGCAGCTTAGTCCCAGGGGGCAACACTGAAGCTTTCTTT. It encodes CASSLVPGGNTEAFF.

J is TRBJ2-3 and V is TRBV7-8; D gene ambiguous. V lost 0 bases and J 4 bases, leaving 11 bases between the germline ends. Looked up from germline, CDR1 is SGHVS and CDR2 is FQNEAQ. The CDR3 has 15 residues. The DNA for the CDR3 is TGTGCCAGCAGCTTAGCGGCTCACAGCGCAGATACGCAGTATTTT. It specifies CASSLAAHSADTQYF.

The genes are TRBV5-1 and TRBJ1-1, with D perhaps matching TRBD1 (5 bases). This CDR3 contains 14 residues. Per germline, CDR1 SGHRS and CDR2 YFSETQ. V was pared by 5 bases and J by 2 bases, with 13 bases between. Here the CDR3 reads CASRIKRGNTEAFF. The CDR3, as DNA: TGCGCCAGCAGGATAAAAAGGGGCAACACTGAAGCTTTCTTT.

The J gene is TRBJ2-7, the V gene TRBV28, with 7 bases identical to TRBD2. From germline, CDR1 is MDHEN and CDR2 SYDVKM. Unmatched junction bases numbered 3, after V lost 7 bases and J lost 6 bases. The CDR3 covers 11 residues. CDR3 sequence: CASKGRGEQYF. The CDR3, as DNA: TGTGCCAGCAAGGGGAGGGGCGAGCAGTACTTC.

The chain is built from TRBV2 and TRBJ2-3; D may be TRBD1 (6 bases). Trimming removed 5 bases at V and 3 bases at J, with 15 bases between. There are 15 residues in the CDR3. Germline assignment: CDR1 SNHLY and CDR2 FYNNEI. CDR3 residues: CASSPDRTGTDTQYF. The CDR3 region has the DNA TGTGCCAGCAGTCCCGACAGGACGGGGACAGATACGCAGTATTTT.

This chain links TRBV5-8 with TRBJ2-3, with D uncertain. The CDR3 loop spans 14 amino acids. V lost 6 bases to trimming and J lost 2 bases, with 13 bases between them. CDR1 SGHTS and CDR2 YDEGEE come from the germline V gene. This chain's CDR3 is CASKKGTHTDTQYF. The DNA for the CDR3 is TGTGCCAGCAAGAAGGGAACCCACACAGATACGCAGTATTTT.

The chain recombines TRBV15 with TRBJ1-1; 7 nucleotides match TRBD1. The CDR3 sequence is 15 residues long. J was trimmed by 6 bases and V by 3 bases; bases with no gene match: 10. CDR1 LNHNV and CDR2 YYDKDF come from the germline V gene (reference sequence). The CDR3, as DNA: TGTGCCACCAGCAGTGGGGGTGAGGGGGCAGCTGAAGCTTTCTTT. It yields the protein CATSSGGEGAAEAFF. The complete variable domain, with remaining parts taken from reference TRBV15 and TRBJ1-1, reads DAMVIQNPRYQVTQFGKPVTLSCSQTLNHNVMYWYQQKSSQAPKLLFHYYDKDFNNEADTPDNFQSRRPNTSFCFLDIRSPGLGDTAMYLCATSSGGEGAAEAFFGQGTRLTVV.

This clone was seen a single time. This sequence joins TRBV18 and TRBJ1-3, with D perhaps matching TRBD1 (6 bases). Germline V gene data show CDR1 as KGHSH and CDR2 as LQKENI. This CDR3 has 15 residues. The V gene lost 3 bases and the J gene lost 4 bases, with 13 bases spanning the gap. The DNA of the CDR3 is TGTGCCAGCTCACCGGTGACAGGATTCGGAAACACCATATATTTT. This gives the protein CASSPVTGFGNTIYF.

This sequence joins TRBV5-6 and TRBJ2-5; weak D call: TRBD2 (6 bases). The germline V gene has CDR1 SGHDT and CDR2 YYEEEE. V was shortened by 4 bases and J by 4 bases, with 11 bases between the two germline ends. CDR3 size: 13 residues. Here the CDR3 DNA reads TGTGCCAGCAGCCTCCGGGACTTAGAGACCCAGTACTTC. It codes for CASSLRDLETQYF. Looking up the rest from reference TRBV5-6 and TRBJ2-5 gives the full variable domain: DAGVTQSPTHLIKTRGQQVTLRCSPKSGHDTVSWYQQALGQGPQFIFQYYEEEERQRGNFPDRFSGHQFPNYSSELNVNALLLGDSALYLCASSLRDLETQYFGPGTRLLVL.

The chain combines TRBV7-9 with TRBJ1-2; D unresolved. The CDR3 spans 11 residues. The germline V gene has CDR1 SEHNR and CDR2 FQNEAQ (reference sequence). Trimming shortened V by 2 bases and J by 4 bases, and 2 bases separated the two germline ends. DNA of the CDR3: TGTGCCAGCAGCTTAACCTATGGCTACACCTTC. The encoded protein is CASSLTYGYTF.

The chain is built from TRBV10-2 and TRBJ2-7; TRBD1 is a possible D gene (6 bases). The germline gives CDR1 WSHSY, CDR2 SAAADI. The CDR3 consists of 15 residues. Trimming stripped 0 bases from V and 6 bases from J, with 15 bases between. The CDR3: CASSESDRDLFEQYF. The CDR3 DNA sequence: TGCGCCAGCAGTGAGTCGGACAGAGACCTATTCGAGCAGTACTTC.

This chain connects TRBV29-1 to TRBJ2-5; D may match TRBD1 or TRBD2 (6 bases each). Germline V gene sequence: CDR1 SQVTM, CDR2 ANQGSEA. The V end was cut by 8 bases, the J end by 5 bases, with 24 bases between. The CDR3 sequence is 15 residues long. The CDR3 loop reads CSSRGRGDNLETQYF. For the CDR3, the DNA is TGCAGCTCGCGGGGACGTGGGGACAATTTGGAGACCCAGTACTTC. The full variable domain, in which reference TRBV29-1 and TRBJ2-5 provide the parts outside the CDR3, is SAVISQKPSRDICQRGTSLTIQCQVDSQVTMMFWYRQQPGQSLTLIATANQGSEATYESGFVIDKFPISRPNLTFSTLTVSNMSPEDSSIYLCSSRGRGDNLETQYFGPGTRLLVL.

The rearrangement links TRBV5-1 to TRBJ1-5; D gene uncertain. Germline assignment: CDR1 SGHRS and CDR2 YFSETQ. The CDR3 consists of 14 residues. V lost 0 bases to trimming and J lost 5 bases, with 9 bases between them. Here the CDR3 reads CASSLGDPYQPQHF. The CDR3 DNA sequence: TGCGCCAGCAGCTTGGGGGATCCGTATCAGCCCCAGCATTTT.

The rearrangement links TRBV19 to TRBJ2-7; D might be TRBD1 (9 bases). The CDR3 has 17 residues. Germline assignment: CDR1 LNHDA and CDR2 SQIVND (reference sequence). V was clipped by 3 bases and J by 5 bases, with 23 bases between them. DNA for the CDR3: TGTGCCAGTAGTATGCGGATTAGCGGGACAGGGAGCGACGAGCAGTACTTC. Its translation is CASSMRISGTGSDEQYF.